The 20 T cell receptor beta chains below come from one sample, sequenced in a study of blood T cell repertoires in COVID-19. Measured with immunoSEQ multiplex PCR; TCRdb has only the in-frame clones, and not every one. This table has 190,000 or so clones, 75% to 90% appearing once. The sequencing input was PBMCs or T cells enriched from blood (not recorded which). The receptors were sampled from a man aged 35 to 55 who had recovered from COVID-19.

J is TRBJ2-7 and V is TRBV6-2 or TRBV6-3; D call uncertain. The V gene's germline CDR1 is MNHEY and CDR2 SVGEGT. This CDR3 has 13 amino acids. With 2 bases removed from V and 3 bases from J, the gap between germline ends came to 8 bases. The CDR3 is CASSYGAVYEQYF. In DNA, the CDR3 is TGTGCCAGCAGTTACGGCGCGGTCTACGAGCAGTACTTC.

The genes are TRBV19 and TRBJ2-7; D is possibly TRBD1 (5 bases). Trimming took 4 bases from V and 2 from J, leaving 15 bases between them. The CDR3 sequence is 15 residues long. Germline assignment: CDR1 LNHDA and CDR2 SQIVND (reference sequence). CDR3 in amino acids: CASSTSLGRAYEQYF. CDR3 in DNA: TGTGCCAGTAGTACTTCCCTCGGCAGGGCCTACGAGCAGTACTTC.

The chain recombines TRBV7-8 with TRBJ2-7, with D perhaps matching TRBD2 (6 bases). CDR3 length: 15 residues. Germline CDR1 reads SGHVS; CDR2 reads FQNEAQ. The V gene lost 1 base and the J gene lost 0 bases, with 10 bases spanning the gap. CDR3 bases: TGTGCCAGCAGCTTAGAGGGCGGGATCTCCTACGAGCAGTACTTC. This codes for CASSLEGGISYEQYF.

This clone has a handful of counts. The J gene is TRBJ1-2, the V gene TRBV6-5; 8 bases agree with TRBD1. V gave up 6 bases and J gave up 7 bases; unmatched junction bases: 7. In germline, CDR1 is MNHEY, CDR2 SVGAGI. This CDR3 spans 13 amino acids. In nucleotides, the CDR3 is TGTGCCAGCAGCAAGGACAGGGAAAGTGGCTACACCTTC. It specifies CASSKDRESGYTF.

The rearrangement uses TRBV6-5 and TRBJ2-7, with 10 nucleotides matching TRBD1. The CDR3 runs to 15 residues. Germline CDR1 MNHEY, CDR2 SVGAGI. The junction had 8 bases not matched to a gene; V was cut back by 6 bases and J by 3 bases. In DNA, the CDR3 is TGTGCCAGCAGCGCCGGGACAGGGGTGTTCTACGAGCAGTACTTC. This sequence encodes CASSAGTGVFYEQYF.

CDR3 DNA sequence: TGTGCCAGCAGCTACCAGCGGGGATTCTACGAGCAGTACTTC. The encoded protein is CASSYQRGFYEQYF. V is TRBV11-2 and J is TRBJ2-7, with 7 bases that match TRBD2. Looked up from germline, CDR1 is SGHAT and CDR2 is FQNNGV. CDR3 length: 14 residues. V lost 4 bases and J lost 3; bases outside the gene matches: 6. Full variable domain (rest looked up from reference TRBV11-2 and TRBJ2-7): EAGVAQSPRYKIIEKRQSVAFWCNPISGHATLYWYQQILGQGPKLLIQFQNNGVVDDSQLPKDRFSAERLKGVDSTLKIQPAKLEDSAVYLCASSYQRGFYEQYFGPGTRLTVT.

The V and J genes are TRBV4-1 and TRBJ2-4; 7 positions match TRBD2. The J segment lost 1 base and the V segment lost 1 base, leaving 13 bases of the junction unmatched. Germline CDR1 reads MGHRA; CDR2 reads YSYEKL. The CDR3 covers 19 residues. Written as DNA, the CDR3 is TGCGCCAGCAGCCAAGGTGCGGGAGTTCTCAATTCGGCCAAAAACATTCAGTACTTC. This gives the protein CASSQGAGVLNSAKNIQYF.

The V call is TRBV2, the J call TRBJ2-1, with 14 bases fitting TRBD2. Losses at the gene ends were 1 base for V and 8 bases for J; bases not matched to a gene: 7. Germline V gene data show CDR1 as SNHLY and CDR2 as FYNNEI. This CDR3 is 17 amino acids long. Written as DNA, the CDR3 is TGTGCCAGCAGTGAAGACCCGGGACTAGCGGGAGCGGATGAGCAGTTCTTC. This codes for CASSEDPGLAGADEQFF.

This clone was seen only a few times. The chain has TRBV5-5 and TRBJ2-7; perhaps TRBD1 as D (5 bases). The CDR3 covers 14 residues. Germline CDR1 reads SGHKS; CDR2 reads YYEKEE (reference sequence). Trimming removed 4 bases at V and 3 bases at J, with 14 bases between. CDR3 DNA: TGTGCCAGCAGCCTATTTCGTCAGGGCTACGAGCAGTACTTC. It specifies CASSLFRQGYEQYF.

The genes are TRBV12-3 or TRBV12-4 and TRBJ2-3; D remains unclear. The CDR3 sequence is 13 residues long. The V end was cut by 6 bases, the J end by 2 bases, with 9 bases between. In nucleotides, the CDR3 is TGTGCCAGCAGCTACCCGCCCACAGATACGCAGTATTTT. Its protein is CASSYPPTDTQYF.

V gene TRBV5-1 combines with J gene TRBJ2-3, with TRBD2 matching over 8 bases. This CDR3 comprises 16 residues. The V gene's germline CDR1 is SGHRS and CDR2 YFSETQ. Unmatched junction bases numbered 5, after V lost 2 bases and J lost 0 bases. This CDR3 is CASSLTSGDSTDTQYF. The CDR3, as DNA: TGCGCCAGCAGCTTAACTAGCGGAGATAGCACAGATACGCAGTATTTT.

The chain has TRBV5-1 and TRBJ2-7; D possibly corresponds to TRBD2 (6 bases). The CDR3 has 13 residues. Trimming took 2 bases from V and 5 from J, leaving 11 bases between them. The V gene's germline CDR1 is SGHRS and CDR2 YFSETQ. The DNA of the CDR3 is TGCGCCAGCAGCTTAGGGAGGTCGAACGAGCAGTACTTC. Its protein is CASSLGRSNEQYF.

The chain recombines TRBV15 with TRBJ2-1; TRBD2 agrees at 11 bases. The CDR3 sequence is 16 residues long. The V segment lost 1 base and the J segment 8 bases; nucleotides outside the gene matches: 7. Germline values: CDR1 LNHNV, CDR2 YYDKDF (reference sequence). CDR3 region: CATSRVRVAGGYEQFF. In DNA, the CDR3 is TGTGCCACCAGCAGAGTTCGGGTAGCGGGAGGGTATGAGCAGTTCTTC.

The rearrangement uses TRBV27 and TRBJ2-1; TRBD2 matches at 10 bases. The CDR3 runs 17 residues. The germline V gene encodes CDR1 MNHEY and CDR2 SMNVEV (reference sequence). Trimming cost V 8 bases and J 8 bases; bases outside gene matches: 18. The CDR3 DNA reads as TGTGCCAGCGCCCCCGCTAGCGGGAGAATGGGAGCGCATGAGCAGTTCTTC. It encodes CASAPASGRMGAHEQFF.

This clone was seen just once. The rearrangement joins TRBV24-1 to TRBJ2-5; D may be TRBD1 (5 bases). Trimming left V 0 bases short and J 5 bases short, with 6 bases between. Germline V lookup: CDR1 KGHDR, CDR2 SFDVKD. This CDR3 contains 13 residues. In DNA form, the CDR3 reads TGTGCCACCAGTGATTTGAGGGGTGAGACCCAGTACTTC. Amino acids: CATSDLRGETQYF.

The V and J genes are TRBV14 and TRBJ1-3, with D uncertain. Germline V lookup: CDR1 SGHDN, CDR2 FVKESK. Trimming shortened V by 1 base and J by 9 bases, and 16 bases separated the two germline ends. This CDR3 region has 15 residues. The CDR3 DNA reads TGTGCCAGCAGCCAAGGTCGGACTTTTGGACCCACCATATATTTT. Translated: CASSQGRTFGPTIYF.

The rearrangement links TRBV11-3 to TRBJ1-3; no clear D gene. Germline V gene data show CDR1 as SGHNT and CDR2 as YENEEA. Trimming left V 5 bases short and J 3 bases short, with 14 bases between. The CDR3 contains 15 residues. For the CDR3, the DNA is TGTGCCAGCAGCCAACGGGGTAGTTATGGAAACACCATATATTTT. Translating it yields CASSQRGSYGNTIYF.

A single count supports this clone. The chain has TRBV7-3 and TRBJ2-1, with 8 bases fitting TRBD2. This CDR3 has 13 residues. Germline trimming cut 5 bases from V and 7 bases from J; bases unmatched to any gene: 4. Per germline, CDR1 SGHTA and CDR2 FQGTGA. DNA for the CDR3: TGTGCCAGCAGCAAAATAGCGGGGAATGAGCAGTTCTTC. This codes for CASSKIAGNEQFF.

The chain recombines TRBV4-1 with TRBJ2-1; 7 positions match TRBD2. In germline, CDR1 is MGHRA, CDR2 YSYEKL. The V and J ends lost 3 bases and 10 bases, in that order; junction bases with no gene match: 0. The CDR3 extends over 11 amino acids. In nucleotides, the CDR3 is TGCGCCAGCAGCCAGGGGGGGGAGCAGTTCTTC. Translation gives CASSQGGEQFF.

This clone has a count of ten or more. This chain joins TRBV11-3 and TRBJ2-5; the match to TRBD2 covers 11 bases. Germline trimming cut 5 bases from V and 2 bases from J; bases unmatched to any gene: 4. CDR1 and CDR2 (germline): SGHNT, YENEEA. The CDR3 runs 15 residues. Here the CDR3 DNA reads TGTGCCAGCAGCATCGGACTAGCGGGTCAAGAGACCCAGTACTTC. This translates into CASSIGLAGQETQYF.